This T cell receptor beta chain emerged from a study of identical twins. TCRdb reprocessed the 5' RACE reads with MiXCR, giving one entry per CDR3 protein. The sample lists about 690,000 distinct CDR3 sequences; 21% were seen once. The data also belong to a second study, concerning T cells expressing NK-cell markers. That publication notes: The sequencing cohort of eight donors included seven HCMV-seropositive individuals and one seronegative individual.

This sequence was found in a woman aged 18-29 years in good health. Sequencing was carried out using PBMCs.

In nucleotides, the CDR3 is TGCAGTGCGCGGCGCCGGACAGGGAATGGTTACGAGCAGTACTTC. Translated, it gives CSARRRTGNGYEQYF. The chain employs TRBV20-1 and TRBJ2-7, with 8 bases identical to TRBD1. The CDR3 runs to 15 residues. CDR1 is DFQATT, CDR2 SNEGSKA, per germline (reference sequence). Germline trimming cut 6 bases from V and 4 bases from J; bases unmatched to any gene: 14.